This T cell receptor beta chain comes out of a study of blood T cell repertoires in COVID-19. Study summary: Samples representing acute and convalescent COVID-19 were sourced from the United States, Italy and Spain. T cells, B-cell-depleted T cells, or PBMCs supplied cDNA or gDNA.

Study processing details: By means of reference gene primer amplification, nucleated cell counts were estimated. The assay was immunoSEQ multiplex PCR, and TCRdb's table has in-frame clones only and misses some. V, J and clone size derive from that table, while D and trimming were established from the DNA sequence. The table includes some 64,000 clones, around 85% detected once. Germline V lookup: CDR1 KGHSH, CDR2 LQKENI. V was clipped by 5 bases and J by 6 bases; unmatched bases: 5. The CDR3 spans 13 residues. Sequences were obtained from peripheral blood. The gene calls are TRBV18 and TRBJ2-7; 9 bases fit TRBD1. This TCR was recovered from an elderly woman with active or convalescent COVID-19. The CDR3 here is CASSTGQGGEQYF. CDR3 DNA: TGTGCCAGCTCAACGGGACAGGGTGGCGAGCAGTACTTC. The full variable domain, completed using reference TRBV18 and TRBJ2-7, is NAGVMQNPRHLVRRRGQEARLRCSPMKGHSHVYWYRQLPEEGLKFMVYLQKENIIDESGMPKERFSAEFPKEGPSILRIQQVVRGDSAAYFCASSTGQGGEQYFGPGTRLTVT.